This T cell receptor beta chain appears in the sequencing data of a study of T-cell reconstitution after alpha-beta-depleted transplantation in children (dated by TCRdb to about 2016). Broadly, across the study: The study quantitatively tracked T-cell immune reconstitution after TCRalphabeta/CD19-depleted allogeneic hematopoietic cell transplantation in children using TCR repertoire profiling.

This clonotype has a handful of counts. What this receptor recognizes is not known. No quality values exist for individual bases; no much larger clone is one base distant. V is cut by 5 bases and J by 8 bases, and the space between the germline ends is 15 bases. CDR3 length: 13 amino acids, cysteine to phenylalanine. This entry keeps only the CDR3 DNA: 39 bases, framed from base 1. Library preparation employed PCR. Reads for this sample came from an Illumina HiSeq 2500. TCR libraries were prepared with molecular barcoding, using unique molecular identifiers to normalize TCRbeta repertoire quantification. TCRdb trimmed public reads at Q25 via fastp, called clones via MiXCR and kept in-frame beta chains. Entries that share a CDR3 protein sequence are merged under the most common genes and DNA. The sample has about 500,000 distinct CDR3 sequences on record, around a third of them singletons. The top ten clonotypes cover under 3% of the sample.

The chain is assembled from TRBV12-3 or TRBV12-4 and TRBJ1-2; the D gene assignment is ambiguous. This material consisted of PBMCs from the stem cell graft donor, taken from the stem cell graft. This clonotype was sampled from a human donor who donated a stem cell graft to a child with aplastic anemia. The DNA reads as follows: TGTGCCAGCAGTCCCCATAGCGTTCCCGGCTACACCTTC. The resulting protein is CASSPHSVPGYTF.